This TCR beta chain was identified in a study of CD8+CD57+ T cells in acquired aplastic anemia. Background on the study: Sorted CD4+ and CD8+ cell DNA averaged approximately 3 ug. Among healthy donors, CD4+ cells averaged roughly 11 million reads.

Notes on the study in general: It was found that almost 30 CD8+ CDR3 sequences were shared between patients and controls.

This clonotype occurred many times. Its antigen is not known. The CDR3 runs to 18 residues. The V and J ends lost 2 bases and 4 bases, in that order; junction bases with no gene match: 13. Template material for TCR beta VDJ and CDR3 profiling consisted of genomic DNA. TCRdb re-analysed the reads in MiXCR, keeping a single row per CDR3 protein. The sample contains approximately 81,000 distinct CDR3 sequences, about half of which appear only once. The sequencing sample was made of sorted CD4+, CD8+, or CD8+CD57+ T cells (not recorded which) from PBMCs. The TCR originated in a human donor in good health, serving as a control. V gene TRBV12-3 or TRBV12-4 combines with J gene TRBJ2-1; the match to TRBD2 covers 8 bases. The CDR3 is CASSLRGGTNPSYNEQFF. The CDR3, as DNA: TGTGCCAGCAGTTTACGGGGGGGCACGAACCCCTCTTACAATGAGCAGTTCTTC.